This is a list of T cell receptor beta chains from one sample in a study of glioma-infiltrating T cells after dendritic cell vaccination. Sequenced by immunoSEQ multiplex PCR; TCRdb stores in-frame clones only, minus some. The repertoire holds about 64,000 clones, with around 86% as singletons. The sample consisted of blood, taken before dendritic cell vaccination. These receptors came from a human donor with glioblastoma. The CDR3 runs from the conserved cysteine through the conserved F or W. A D gene is named only where the DNA matches it firmly. The listing skips clone size in some rows; elsewhere it reads once, few, many or a size class.

>TRBV11-2|once|.|TRBJ2-7
CASSLDGRAYEQYF
TGTGCCAGCAGCTTAGATGGCAGGGCCTACGAGCAGTACTTC
>TRBV28|.|.|TRBJ2-7
CASLSGSISYEQYF
TGTGCCAGCCTGAGCGGGTCCATTTCCTACGAGCAGTACTTC
>TRBV5-1|.|TRBD2|TRBJ2-5
CASRWSGEETQYF
TGCGCCAGCAGGTGGAGCGGGGAAGAGACCCAGTACTTC
>TRBV7-9|.|TRBD1|TRBJ1-1
CASSLEETGGPSFF
TGTGCCAGCAGCTTAGAAGAGACAGGGGGCCCTTCTTTCTTT
>TRBV15|.|TRBD2|TRBJ2-4
CATSRVRLAGIPAKNIQYF
TGTGCCACCAGCAGAGTCAGGCTAGCGGGGATTCCGGCCAAAAACATTCAGTACTTC
>TRBV23-1|.|.|TRBJ2-7
CASSGQGGKYEQYF
TGCGCCAGCAGTGGACAGGGAGGGAAGTACGAGCAGTACTTC
>TRBV7-2|.|.|TRBJ2-1
CASSSTRGGLGEQFF
TGTGCCAGCAGCTCTACGAGGGGGGGGCTCGGTGAGCAGTTCTTC
>TRBV5-4|.|.|TRBJ2-3
CASNPGGVSTDTQYF
TGTGCCAGCAACCCTGGAGGGGTGAGCACAGATACGCAGTATTTT
>TRBV6-1|few|.|TRBJ2-2
CASSPSGNTGELFF
TGTGCCAGCAGCCCAAGCGGGAACACCGGGGAGCTGTTTTTT
>TRBV7-9|.|.|TRBJ1-2
CASSLAGLNGYTF
TGTGCCAGCAGCTTAGCGGGGCTGAACGGCTACACCTTC
>TRBV2|.|.|TRBJ2-5
CAIYRALATGETQYF
TGTGCCATCTACAGGGCCCTAGCCACTGGAGAGACCCAGTACTTC
>TRBV4-3|.|TRBD1|TRBJ1-2
CASSQDPGQGWNGYTF
TGCGCCAGCAGCCAAGACCCGGGACAGGGGTGGAATGGCTACACCTTC
>TRBV6-1|.|.|TRBJ1-1
CASRTRPTENTEAFF
TGTGCCAGCAGGACCCGCCCGACAGAGAACACTGAAGCTTTCTTT
>TRBV5-8|.|.|TRBJ1-2
CASSSGFLYGYTF
TGTGCCAGCAGTTCGGGATTCCTCTATGGCTACACCTTC
>TRBV5-1|.|.|TRBJ2-1
CASSSKPGQLNEQFF
TGCGCCAGCAGCTCGAAGCCGGGACAACTCAATGAGCAGTTCTTC
>TRBV11-2|.|.|TRBJ1-1
CASSLAGEAFF
TGTGCCAGCAGCTTAGCGGGGGAAGCTTTCTTT
>TRBV13|.|.|TRBJ1-2
CASSSLLTGGGGYTF
TGTGCCAGCAGCTCACTTTTGACCGGAGGAGGTGGCTACACCTTC
>TRBV4-2|once|TRBD2|TRBJ2-7
CASSQAFGGGPSYEQYF
TGTGCCAGCAGCCAAGCTTTCGGCGGGGGACCTTCCTACGAGCAGTACTTC
>TRBV2|.|TRBD2|TRBJ2-1
CASTSGAYNEQFF
TGTGCCAGCACTAGCGGGGCCTACAATGAGCAGTTCTTC
>TRBV7-9|.|TRBD1|TRBJ2-7
CASSPAPTGTGGTYEQYF
TGTGCCAGCAGCCCGGCTCCTACCGGGACAGGGGGGACGTACGAGCAGTACTTC
>TRBV27|few|.|TRBJ2-7
CASSLNRYEQYF
TGTGCCAGCAGTTTAAATCGCTACGAGCAGTACTTC
>TRBV28|.|TRBD1|TRBJ1-5
CASRRGQSNQPQHF
TGTGCCAGCCGCAGGGGACAGTCTAATCAGCCCCAGCATTTT
>TRBV2|.|.|TRBJ1-5
CASSLGRDQPQHF
TGTGCCAGCAGTCTTGGCAGGGATCAGCCCCAGCATTTT
>TRBV15|.|TRBD2|TRBJ2-1
CATSKGLAGKGFF
TGTGCCACCAGCAAGGGACTAGCGGGGAAAGGGTTCTTC
>TRBV7-9|.|TRBD2|TRBJ2-2
CASSLGLAGVNTGELFF
TGTGCCAGCAGCTTGGGACTAGCGGGGGTGAACACCGGGGAGCTGTTTTTT
>TRBV6-1|.|.|TRBJ1-2
CAAGDYGYTF
TGTGCCGCAGGGGACTATGGCTACACCTTC
>TRBV28|.|TRBD1|TRBJ1-4
CASSSTPGQGRGEKLFF
TGTGCCAGCAGTTCCACTCCGGGACAGGGGAGAGGGGAAAAACTGTTTTTT
>TRBV7-9|.|TRBD1|TRBJ1-3
CASSIGQGINTIYF
TGTGCCAGCAGCATCGGACAGGGGATAAACACCATATATTTT
>TRBV6-6|few|TRBD1|TRBJ1-3
CASSSSGTGTGNTIYF
TGTGCCAGCAGTTCCTCCGGGACAGGAACTGGAAACACCATATATTTT
>TRBV2|.|.|TRBJ1-2
CASSGQSRGYGYTF
TGTGCCAGCAGCGGACAGAGTCGGGGTTATGGCTACACCTTC
>TRBV7-2|.|.|TRBJ2-1
CASSLYVRERGHEQFF
TGTGCCAGCAGCTTATACGTACGGGAGCGAGGCCATGAGCAGTTCTTC
>TRBV29-1|once|.|TRBJ2-5
CSVADRGSGETQYF
TGCAGCGTTGCAGATAGGGGGAGTGGTGAGACCCAGTACTTC
>TRBV19|.|TRBD1|TRBJ1-1
CASSTPRQGENTEAFF
TGTGCCAGTAGTACGCCTCGACAGGGGGAGAACACTGAAGCTTTCTTT
>TRBV6-5|.|TRBD1|TRBJ1-6
CASSRGQDNSPLHF
TGTGCCAGCAGTAGGGGACAGGATAATTCACCCCTCCACTTT
>TRBV10-2|.|.|TRBJ1-4
CASRPAGLKNEKLFF
TGCGCCAGCAGACCCGCGGGGCTAAAGAATGAAAAACTGTTTTTT
>TRBV5-6|.|.|TRBJ2-7
CASSLGQVYEQYF
TGTGCCAGCAGCTTGGGGCAAGTCTACGAGCAGTACTTC
>TRBV18|.|TRBD1|TRBJ1-2
CASSPRQGAGYTF
TGTGCCAGCTCACCCCGACAGGGGGCCGGCTACACCTTC
>TRBV11-3|.|.|TRBJ1-2
CASSIRGYGYTF
TGTGCCAGCAGTATACGAGGCTATGGCTACACCTTC
>TRBV6-5|few|.|TRBJ2-5
CASSYTVQETQYF
TGTGCCAGCAGTTACACAGTCCAAGAGACCCAGTACTTC
>TRBV4-2|.|TRBD1|TRBJ1-1
CASTIRGQGARAEAFF
TGTGCCAGCACCATTAGAGGACAGGGGGCGCGCGCTGAAGCTTTCTTT
>TRBV4-2|.|TRBD2|TRBJ2-1
CASSQGVAGAYNEQFF
TGTGCCAGCAGCCAAGGTGTGGCGGGGGCCTACAATGAGCAGTTCTTC
>TRBV7-9|.|.|TRBJ2-7
CASSLIRYEQYF
TGTGCCAGCAGCTTAATTCGGTACGAGCAGTACTTC
>TRBV10-2|few|.|TRBJ1-3
CASSVRGGGNTIYF
TGCGCCAGCAGTGTAAGGGGAGGTGGAAACACCATATATTTT
>TRBV2|.|TRBD2|TRBJ2-3
CASRPSGTYTDTQYF
TGTGCCAGCAGACCTAGCGGGACTTACACAGATACGCAGTATTTT
>TRBV4-2|.|TRBD2|TRBJ2-3
CASSQVGGGESDTQYF
TGTGCCAGCAGCCAAGTAGGCGGGGGGGAGTCAGATACGCAGTATTTT
>TRBV29-1|.|.|TRBJ1-1
CSVDSVQLF
TGCAGCGTTGATAGTGTACAGCTCTTT
>TRBV29-1|.|.|TRBJ1-2
CSVDTGRSGYTF
TGCAGCGTTGACACAGGGAGAAGTGGCTACACCTTC
>TRBV10-3|few|TRBD1|TRBJ1-4
CAISEERDSSNEKLFF
TGTGCCATCAGTGAGGAGAGGGACAGCTCGAATGAAAAACTGTTTTTT
>TRBV13|.|.|TRBJ2-1
CASSSRGGLNEQFF
TGTGCCAGCAGCTCCCGTGGCGGACTCAATGAGCAGTTCTTC
>TRBV6-5|.|TRBD2|TRBJ2-1
CGTSGGLYDEQFF
TGCGGGACTAGCGGGGGGCTGTACGATGAGCAGTTCTTC
>TRBV5-1|.|.|TRBJ1-1
CASSFLGQNTEAFF
TGCGCCAGCAGCTTCCTCGGACAGAACACTGAAGCTTTCTTT